This is a list of T cell receptor beta chains from one sample in a study of blood T cell repertoires in COVID-19. Data came from immunoSEQ multiplex PCR; TCRdb stores just in-frame clones and leaves some out. This sample has a few hundred thousand clones, with roughly 91% found just once. What was sequenced was peripheral blood. The receptors originated from a man younger than 40 with acute or convalescent COVID-19. The CDR3 runs from the conserved cysteine through the conserved F or W. The D gene is left open where the match is weak. Expanded clones get a size class; other rows say once, few or many, or leave the size out.

size	J	D	V	DNA	CDR3
few	TRBJ1-6	TRBD1	TRBV30	TGTGCCTGTAAAGGACAGGGTTCGATCGGATCACCCCTCCACTTT	CACKGQGSIGSPLHF
NA	TRBJ1-2	NA	TRBV28	TGTGCCATCACAAGCAGGGCGCATGGCTACACCTTC	CAITSRAHGYTF
NA	TRBJ1-1	NA	TRBV4-2	TGTGCCAGCAGCCAAGAGGGGACAAACCGTCAAGCTTTCTTT	CASSQEGTNRQAFF
NA	TRBJ1-3	NA	TRBV30	TGTGCCTGGAGTGTAAGGCGGTACTCTGGAAACACCATATATTTT	CAWSVRRYSGNTIYF
NA	TRBJ2-1	NA	TRBV29-1	TGCAGCGCCGGGGAGTACAATGAGCAGTTCTTC	CSAGEYNEQFF
NA	TRBJ2-5	NA	TRBV2	TGTGCCAGCAGAGTGGGAGGACTGGGGGAGACCCAGTACTTC	CASRVGGLGETQYF
NA	TRBJ2-7	NA	TRBV27	TGTGCCAGCAGTGTAGGACAAGCCTACGAGCAGTACTTC	CASSVGQAYEQYF
NA	TRBJ1-1	NA	TRBV11-2	TGTGCCAGCAGCCCCTATGGGGGAGGAACTGAAGCTTTCTTT	CASSPYGGGTEAFF
NA	TRBJ2-7	TRBD2	TRBV3-1/TRBV3-2	TGTGCCAGCAACCCCCCGGTGGCGCGGGAGTACGAGCAGTACTTC	CASNPPVAREYEQYF
NA	TRBJ1-2	NA	TRBV7-3	TGTGCCAGCAGCTTTCCGCAGGGATATGGCTACACCTTC	CASSFPQGYGYTF
NA	TRBJ2-3	TRBD2	TRBV9	TGTGCCAGCAGCGTAGCGGGTAGCGGGTTCACAGATACGCAGTATTTT	CASSVAGSGFTDTQYF
NA	TRBJ1-1	NA	TRBV9	TGTGCCAGCAGCGTAGCAGGTAATGACGGTGAAGCTTTCTTT	CASSVAGNDGEAFF
NA	TRBJ1-2	TRBD1	TRBV28	TGTGCCAGCAGCATACCGGGACAGGGGTACGGCTATGGCTACACCTTC	CASSIPGQGYGYGYTF
NA	TRBJ1-1	TRBD1	TRBV4-1	TGCGCCAGCAGCCACCCGGACAGGAGGAACACTGAAGCTTTCTTT	CASSHPDRRNTEAFF
NA	TRBJ1-1	NA	TRBV5-1	TGCGCCAGCAGCTTGGCCTCGGGAGTTCTGAACACTGAAGCTTTCTTT	CASSLASGVLNTEAFF
NA	TRBJ2-3	NA	TRBV28	TGTGCCACAGGACCTAGGGGATTATTGTCAGATACGCAGTATTTT	CATGPRGLLSDTQYF
NA	TRBJ1-5	NA	TRBV10-3	TGTGCCATCAGCCGGGACACGCTGAATCAGCCCCAGCATTTT	CAISRDTLNQPQHF
NA	TRBJ2-2	TRBD2	TRBV27	TGTGCCAGCAGTGTCCGGGGGGGCCCCACCGGGGAGCTGTTTTTT	CASSVRGGPTGELFF
NA	TRBJ1-5	TRBD1	TRBV2	TGTGCCAGCAGTGCGACCGGGACAGGGGGCGTTCAGCCCCAGCATTTT	CASSATGTGGVQPQHF
NA	TRBJ2-4	NA	TRBV2	TGTGCCAGCAGCGGAGAGGGGGTAAAAAACATTCAGTACTTC	CASSGEGVKNIQYF
NA	TRBJ2-5	NA	TRBV4-2	TGTGCCAGCAGCCAAGGATCTAGGGGGGAGACCCAGTACTTC	CASSQGSRGETQYF
few	TRBJ2-1	TRBD2	TRBV11-2	TGTGCCAGCAGCTTAGACCCCTTGCGGGGGTCGACCTACAATGAGCAGTTCTTC	CASSLDPLRGSTYNEQFF
NA	TRBJ1-2	NA	TRBV21-1	TGTGCCAGCAAAAAACATCGGGGGAGTGGTGGCTACACCTTC	CASKKHRGSGGYTF
NA	TRBJ1-5	NA	TRBV5-1	TGCGCCAGCAGCGCATCGGGGGGTAGCAATCAGCCCCAGCATTTT	CASSASGGSNQPQHF
NA	TRBJ1-2	NA	TRBV30	TGTGCCTGGAGCCCAAATAACTATGGCTACACCTTC	CAWSPNNYGYTF
NA	TRBJ2-7	NA	TRBV29-1	TGCAGCGTCCAGTTAAGCTCCTACGAGCAGTACTTC	CSVQLSSYEQYF
once	TRBJ1-4	NA	TRBV5-6	TGTGCCAGCAGCTCAGTTCAGACTAATGAAAAACTGTTTTTT	CASSSVQTNEKLFF
NA	TRBJ2-1	TRBD2	TRBV4-1	TGCGCCAGCAGCCAAGATTATAGCGGGGGGTTCAACTACAATGAGCAGTTCTTC	CASSQDYSGGFNYNEQFF
NA	TRBJ2-3	NA	TRBV24-1	TGTGCCACCCCAATGGGGGGACCCCTTGTAACAGATACGCAGTATTTT	CATPMGGPLVTDTQYF
NA	TRBJ2-1	TRBD2	TRBV28	TGTGCCAGTAAAGCAGCAGGTAGCGGGACATACAATGAGCAGTTCTTC	CASKAAGSGTYNEQFF
NA	TRBJ1-5	NA	TRBV6-5	TGTGCCAGCAGCCACGACGGGGGCAATCAGCCCCAGCATTTT	CASSHDGGNQPQHF
NA	TRBJ2-7	TRBD1	TRBV7-9	TGTGCCAGCAGTTACTCGGTAGGGGGCAACGAGCAGTACTTC	CASSYSVGGNEQYF
NA	TRBJ2-3	TRBD2	TRBV5-5	TGTGCCAGCGCTAAGCGGGAGATTGGGTATTTT	CASAKREIGYF
NA	TRBJ2-7	NA	TRBV12-3/TRBV12-4	TGTGCCAGCAGTTTATTGGCCTCCTACGAGCAGTACTTC	CASSLLASYEQYF
NA	TRBJ2-1	NA	TRBV19	TGTGCCACCCGGACTTCTCGGTCCTACAATGAGCAGTTCTTC	CATRTSRSYNEQFF
NA	TRBJ1-1	NA	TRBV12-3/TRBV12-4	TGTGCCCAAAAAGGGGTGGGGACTGAAGCTTTCTTT	CAQKGVGTEAFF
NA	TRBJ2-1	NA	TRBV6-1	TGTGCCAGCAGTGAAATGGGGGCGGAAAAATACAATGAGCAGTTCTTC	CASSEMGAEKYNEQFF
once	TRBJ1-1	NA	TRBV29-1	TGCAGCGCATCTAGACAGCTGATGAACACTGAAGCTTTCTTT	CSASRQLMNTEAFF
NA	TRBJ1-1	NA	TRBV27	TGTGCCAGCAGCCCCGTCGGGGGAATAACTTTCTTT	CASSPVGGITFF
NA	TRBJ2-7	NA	TRBV6-5	TGTGCCAGCGCAGGGGCGTGGGAGCAGTACTTC	CASAGAWEQYF
NA	TRBJ2-5	NA	TRBV27	TGTGCCAGCAGTTCACGAAACCCCGGAGGGGAGACCCAGTACTTC	CASSSRNPGGETQYF
NA	TRBJ2-1	NA	TRBV5-1	TGCGCCAGCAGCTTGGTAGCGGATACCCAGTTCTTC	CASSLVADTQFF
NA	TRBJ2-7	NA	TRBV19	TGTGCCAGTAGTACCGCGGCAGGGCCAACCTACGAGCAGTACTTC	CASSTAAGPTYEQYF
NA	TRBJ1-1	TRBD1	TRBV30	TGTGCCTGGAGTGTACAGGGGGACACTGAAGCTTTCTTT	CAWSVQGDTEAFF
NA	TRBJ2-3	NA	TRBV11-3	TGTGCCAGCAGCTTAGCGCCTAGCCGGGAGCATACGCAGTATTTT	CASSLAPSREHTQYF
NA	TRBJ1-3	TRBD1	TRBV28	TGTGCCAGCAGTTACTCCGGCGGGACAGGGGGCTCGGTATCTGGAAACACCATATATTTT	CASSYSGGTGGSVSGNTIYF
NA	TRBJ2-5	NA	TRBV4-1	TGCGCCAGCAGCTCTCCGGGACAATGGGGCCAAGAGACCCAGTACTTC	CASSSPGQWGQETQYF
NA	TRBJ2-7	TRBD1	TRBV5-4	TGTGCCAGCAGCTCCGGACAGGGGTACGAGCAGTACTTC	CASSSGQGYEQYF
NA	TRBJ2-1	NA	TRBV24-1	TGTGCCACCAGTGATTTGTGGAGGGATGAGCAGTTCTTC	CATSDLWRDEQFF
NA	TRBJ2-2	TRBD2	TRBV11-1	TGTGCCAGCAGAGAGCGGGGGCCGAACACCGGGGAGCTGTTTTTT	CASRERGPNTGELFF